These T cell receptor beta chains were read from a single sample in a study of blood T cell repertoires in COVID-19. The method was immunoSEQ multiplex PCR; TCRdb's version includes in-frame clones alone and lacks a portion of them. The sample lists roughly 360,000 clones, roughly 86% occurring once. Source material: PBMCs or T cells enriched from blood (not recorded which). These receptors were collected from a young man who had recovered from COVID-19. Each CDR3 is given with its conserved first and last residue. Fields, in order: D gene, V gene, J gene, CDR3 DNA, CDR3 protein. D genes are given only for firm matches.

>.|TRBV4-1|TRBJ2-1
TGCGCCAGCAGCCATCGAGTGAATGAGCAGTTCTTC
CASSHRVNEQFF
>TRBD2|TRBV19|TRBJ2-3
TGTGCCAGTAGTCCACTAGCGGGGGCAGATACGCAGTATTTT
CASSPLAGADTQYF
>.|TRBV6-5|TRBJ2-7
TGTGCCAGCAGCCGCGACCTGGAGGTCTACGAGCAGTACTTC
CASSRDLEVYEQYF
>.|TRBV9|TRBJ2-5
TGTGCCAGCAGCGTAGATTCCGCCAGGGAGACCCAGTACTTC
CASSVDSARETQYF
>.|TRBV7-9|TRBJ1-2
TGTGCCAGCAGCTCGACAGATATACGCTATGGCTACACCTTC
CASSSTDIRYGYTF
>TRBD1|TRBV5-1|TRBJ2-2
TGCGCCAGCAGCTTGGGGACAGGGTTCACCGGGGAGCTGTTTTTT
CASSLGTGFTGELFF
>.|TRBV6-5|TRBJ2-3
TGTGCCAGCAGTAGATCCGCCGGGTTCGCAGATACGCAGTATTTT
CASSRSAGFADTQYF
>TRBD1|TRBV10-3|TRBJ2-7
TGTGCCATCATCGCCGGGACAGGGTCGAGGGAGCAGTACTTC
CAIIAGTGSREQYF
>TRBD1|TRBV27|TRBJ2-3
TGTGCCAGCAGTTTACGGACAGGGGGTAGCACAGATACGCAGTATTTT
CASSLRTGGSTDTQYF
>.|TRBV6-2/TRBV6-3|TRBJ1-2
TGTGCCAGCAGTAGTCTAACGTTATGGGAGGCGACTAACTATGGCTACACCTTC
CASSSLTLWEATNYGYTF
>.|TRBV10-3|TRBJ1-6
TGTGCCACCTTACTTGGGGCAGAGTATAATTCACCCCTCCACTTT
CATLLGAEYNSPLHF
>.|TRBV27|TRBJ1-2
TGTGCCAGCAGACCCTCGGGGTCGGATGGCTACACCTTC
CASRPSGSDGYTF
>.|TRBV14|TRBJ1-2
TGTGCCAGCAGCCACCACGACAGTTCCTATGGCTACACCTTC
CASSHHDSSYGYTF
>TRBD1|TRBV12-5|TRBJ2-1
TGTGCTAGTGGCAGGGACAGAAGCTCCTACAATGAGCAGTTCTTC
CASGRDRSSYNEQFF
>.|TRBV11-2|TRBJ2-2
TGTGCCAGCAGCTCGGAGGGGGCAGGCACCGGGGAGCTGTTTTTT
CASSSEGAGTGELFF
>.|TRBV9|TRBJ1-1
TGTGCCAGCGGGCCGGTGGGCAAAGGCAAGGCGGGCACTGAAGCTTTCTTT
CASGPVGKGKAGTEAFF
>TRBD1|TRBV5-1|TRBJ1-2
TGCGCCAGCAGCTTGGCGGGACAGTCTCCCCTAAACTATGGCTACACCTTC
CASSLAGQSPLNYGYTF
>TRBD1|TRBV15|TRBJ1-5
TGTGCCACCAGCAGATCATTTCCTGGACAGGGGAGTCGCAGTCAGCCCCAGCATTTT
CATSRSFPGQGSRSQPQHF
>TRBD1|TRBV29-1|TRBJ1-2
TGCAGCGTTGAAGTTGGAGGGGGCTCCAACTATGGCTACACCTTC
CSVEVGGGSNYGYTF
>TRBD1|TRBV6-6|TRBJ2-7
TGTGCCAGCCACCGGGACAGGGGTCGGGAGCAGTACTTC
CASHRDRGREQYF
>.|TRBV6-5|TRBJ1-4
TGTGCCAGCAGGCGGCGGGGAGGGGAAAAACTGTTTTTT
CASRRRGGEKLFF
>TRBD1|TRBV5-1|TRBJ2-3
TGCGCCAGCAGCCCTGACAGGGGGCAAGATACGCAGTATTTT
CASSPDRGQDTQYF